This record looks at one T cell receptor beta chain sequence and its context. This clone was seen a handful of times. Its antigen has not been determined. The sample holds no much larger clone one base away, and base qualities are not on file. The library was made by the immunoSEQ multiplex PCR assay. In its TCRdb copy, this immuneACCESS table keeps in-frame sequences only and misses some clones. Where compared with another copy, unresolved V genes explain less than half of these, and the others have no known cause. This sample gives 40,000 to 60,000 clones in total; roughly 90% of them show up just once. Clones ranked in the top ten supply 3% to 5% of the sample. The sample comes from a study of technical replicates of blood from several donors (dated by TCRdb to 2017 to 2019). The V and J ends are trimmed by 3 bases and 3 bases, leaving 9 bases between them. Counted from cysteine to phenylalanine, this CDR3 has 14 amino acids. The sequence is cut down to CDR3 DNA, 42 bases in frame from base 1. Reading the germline V gene gives CDR1 MRHNA and CDR2 SNTAGT.

The V gene is TRBV6-4 and the J gene is TRBJ2-1, with a tentative D gene TRBD2 over 7 matching bases. Sample: PBMCs. The clonotype comes from a human donor in good health. Some clones in this sample may be carry-over from other donors' samples. CDR3 loop: CASSEGGDYNEQFF. The DNA sequence reads TGTGCCAGCAGTGAAGGGGGGGACTACAATGAGCAGTTCTTC.